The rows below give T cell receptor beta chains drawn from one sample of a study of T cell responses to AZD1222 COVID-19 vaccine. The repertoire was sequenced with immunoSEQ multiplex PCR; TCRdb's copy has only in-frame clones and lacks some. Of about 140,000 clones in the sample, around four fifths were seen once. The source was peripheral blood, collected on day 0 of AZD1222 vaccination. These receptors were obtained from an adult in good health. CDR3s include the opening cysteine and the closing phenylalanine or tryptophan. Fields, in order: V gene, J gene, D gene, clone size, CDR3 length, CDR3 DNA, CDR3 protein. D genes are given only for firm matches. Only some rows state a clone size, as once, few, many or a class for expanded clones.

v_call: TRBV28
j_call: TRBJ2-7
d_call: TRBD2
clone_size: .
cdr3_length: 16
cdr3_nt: TGTGCCAGCCGCTGGACTAGCGGGGGCCCTGGATACGAGCAGTGCTTC
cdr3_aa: CASRWTSGGPGYEQCF

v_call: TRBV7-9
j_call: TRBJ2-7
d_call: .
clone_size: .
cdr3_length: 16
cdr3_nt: TGTGCCAGCAGCTCTCACAGGGCCCGCCTTCGGGACGAGCAGTACTTC
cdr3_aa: CASSSHRARLRDEQYF

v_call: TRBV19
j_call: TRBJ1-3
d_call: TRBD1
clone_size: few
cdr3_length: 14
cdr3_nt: TGTGCCAGTTGCCCGGGACAGCACGGAAACACCATATATTTT
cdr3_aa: CASCPGQHGNTIYF

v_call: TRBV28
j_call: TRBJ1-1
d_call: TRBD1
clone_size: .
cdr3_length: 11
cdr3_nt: TGTGCCAGCAGTTTAGGGACAGGGGTTTTCTTT
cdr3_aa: CASSLGTGVFF

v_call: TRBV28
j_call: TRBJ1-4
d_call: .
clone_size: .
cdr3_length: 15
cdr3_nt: TGTGCCAGCAGTTTATTGCTACAGGTTAATGAAAAACTGTTTTTT
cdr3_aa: CASSLLLQVNEKLFF

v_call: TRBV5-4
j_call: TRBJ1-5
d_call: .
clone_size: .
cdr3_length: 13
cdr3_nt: TGTGCCAGCAGTTCAGACGGGAATCAGCCCCAGCATTTT
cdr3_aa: CASSSDGNQPQHF

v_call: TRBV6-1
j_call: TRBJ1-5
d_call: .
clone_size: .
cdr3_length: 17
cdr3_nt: TGTGCCAGCAGTGGTTCCCCTTGGGGGCCAGGCAATCAGCCCCAGCATTTT
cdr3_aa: CASSGSPWGPGNQPQHF

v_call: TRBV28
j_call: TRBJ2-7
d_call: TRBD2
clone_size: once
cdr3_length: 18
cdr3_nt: TGTGCCAGCAGTGGCACCGGGACTAGCGGGGGGGCCTTTTACGAGCAGTACTTC
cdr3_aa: CASSGTGTSGGAFYEQYF

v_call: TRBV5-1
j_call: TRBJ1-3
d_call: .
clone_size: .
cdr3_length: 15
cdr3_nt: TGCGCCAGCAGCCCCGGTCGGAGCTCTGGAAACACCATATATTTT
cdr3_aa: CASSPGRSSGNTIYF

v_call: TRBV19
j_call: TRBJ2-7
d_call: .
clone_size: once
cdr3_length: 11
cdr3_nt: TGTGCCAGTAGTTCATTCTACGAGCAGTACTTC
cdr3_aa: CASSSFYEQYF

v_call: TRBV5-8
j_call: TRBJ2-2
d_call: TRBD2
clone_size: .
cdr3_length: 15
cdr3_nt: TGTGCCAGCAGCTGGGGAGGGATGAACACCGGGGAGCTGTTTTTT
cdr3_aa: CASSWGGMNTGELFF

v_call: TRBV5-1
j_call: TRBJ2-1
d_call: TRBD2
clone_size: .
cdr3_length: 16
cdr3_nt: TGCGCCAGCAGCTTGCCCCCGCGGGGGGAGTACAATGAGCAGTTCTTC
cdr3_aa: CASSLPPRGEYNEQFF

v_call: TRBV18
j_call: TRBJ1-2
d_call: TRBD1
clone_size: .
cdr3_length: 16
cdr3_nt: TGTGCCAGCTCATCAGGGGGCTCGGGATTTGTGTATGGCTACACCTTC
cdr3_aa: CASSSGGSGFVYGYTF

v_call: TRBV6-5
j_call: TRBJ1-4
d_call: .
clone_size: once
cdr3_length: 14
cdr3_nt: TGTGCCAGCAGGATGACAGGTCCCAATGAAAAACTGTTTTTT
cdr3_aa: CASRMTGPNEKLFF

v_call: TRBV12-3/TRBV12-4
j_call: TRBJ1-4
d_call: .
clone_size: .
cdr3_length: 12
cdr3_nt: TGTGCCAGCAGTTTTACCGGGGAAAAACTGTTTTTT
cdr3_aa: CASSFTGEKLFF

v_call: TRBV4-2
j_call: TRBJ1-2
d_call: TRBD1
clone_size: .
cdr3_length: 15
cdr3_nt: TGTGCCAGCAGCCCAGAATACAGGGGGGTTTATGGCTACACCTTC
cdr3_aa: CASSPEYRGVYGYTF

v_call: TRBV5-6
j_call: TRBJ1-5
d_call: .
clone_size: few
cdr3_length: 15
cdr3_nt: TGTGCCAGCAGCTTGACAGGAGTTAGCAATCAGCCCCAGCATTTT
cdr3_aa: CASSLTGVSNQPQHF

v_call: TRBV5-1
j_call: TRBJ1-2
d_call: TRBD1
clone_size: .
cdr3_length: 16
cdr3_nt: TGCGCCAGCAGCTCTGAACTAACCGACAGGGTCTATGGCTACACCTTC
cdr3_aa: CASSSELTDRVYGYTF

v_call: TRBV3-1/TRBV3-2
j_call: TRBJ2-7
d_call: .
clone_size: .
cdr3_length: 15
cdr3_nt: TGTGCCAGCAGCCCCCAGGGTTTGATTGCCTACGAGCAGTACTTC
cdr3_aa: CASSPQGLIAYEQYF

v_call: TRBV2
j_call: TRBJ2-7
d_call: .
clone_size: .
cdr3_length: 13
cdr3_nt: TGTGCCAGCACCCCAGAAAGACAGTACGAGCAGTACTTC
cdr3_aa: CASTPERQYEQYF

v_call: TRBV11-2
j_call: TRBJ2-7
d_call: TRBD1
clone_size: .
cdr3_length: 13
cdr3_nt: TGTGCCAGCAGCAGGACAGGGGGATACGAGCAGTACTTC
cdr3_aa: CASSRTGGYEQYF

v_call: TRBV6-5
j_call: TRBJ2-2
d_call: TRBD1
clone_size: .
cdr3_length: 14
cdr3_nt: TGTGCCAGCACTTGGGACAGCCCGACTGGGGAGCTGTTTTTT
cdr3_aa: CASTWDSPTGELFF

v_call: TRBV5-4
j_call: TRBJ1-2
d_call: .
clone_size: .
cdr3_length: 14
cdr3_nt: TGTGCCAGCAGCCCCAGGGTGGGAGGCTATGGCTACACCTTC
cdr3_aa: CASSPRVGGYGYTF